The 24 T cell receptor beta chains in this list originate from one sample, sequenced in a study of Ad26.COV2.S vaccination and SARS-CoV-2 variants. The treatment is: roughly 18 received Ad26.COV2.S at low or high dose, single or two shots; a few received placebo; per-sample allocation not given. After the first vaccine or placebo injection, samples were drawn on day 63. TCRdb's table, derived via immunoSEQ multiplex PCR, lists solely in-frame clones and lacks some. The repertoire holds about 350,000 clones, 70% to 90% seen once, with roughly 3.1% in the top ten. The input for sequencing was peripheral blood, taken in a trial of Ad26.COV2.S vaccine versus placebo. The receptors shown here come from a person between 18 and 65 years old who received the Ad26.COV2.S COVID-19 vaccine or a placebo.

The chain carries TRBV29-1 and TRBJ1-1, with D possibly TRBD1 on 5 matching bases. The CDR3 extends over 10 amino acids. CDR1 is SQVTM, CDR2 ANQGSEA, per germline. CDR3: CSGADTEAFF. In DNA, the CDR3 is TGCAGTGGGGCAGACACTGAAGCTTTCTTT.

The chain joins TRBV4-3 to TRBJ1-2; D is unclear. CDR3 size: 17 residues. Germline CDR1 LGHNA, CDR2 YSLEER. V lost 2 bases, J lost 7 bases, and 23 bases lay in between. The CDR3 DNA follows: TGCGCCAGCAGCCAACGACATCCGGGCCCCCCCTTAGGTGGCTACACCTTC. This encodes CASSQRHPGPPLGGYTF.

In its sample, this clone was seen once. The rearrangement joins TRBV2 to TRBJ2-7, with D perhaps TRBD1 or TRBD2 (5 bases each). The CDR3 consists of 14 residues. Germline V gene lookup returns CDR1 SNHLY and CDR2 FYNNEI. Trimming cost V 9 bases and J 2 bases, with 17 bases left between them. The CDR3 is CASLEGRVAYEQYF. CDR3 nucleotide sequence: TGTGCCAGTCTAGAGGGGCGGGTAGCCTACGAGCAGTACTTC.

This sequence joins TRBV19 and TRBJ2-1; 10 bases match TRBD2. This CDR3 comprises 21 residues. V was clipped by 1 base and J by 1 base; unmatched bases: 16. CDR1 is LNHDA, CDR2 SQIVND, per germline (reference sequence). The CDR3: CASSIGGLAGETPLSYNEQFF. Written as DNA, the CDR3 is TGTGCCAGTAGTATAGGCGGGCTAGCGGGAGAAACCCCACTTTCCTACAATGAGCAGTTCTTC.

This rearrangement joins TRBV7-6 to TRBJ2-1, with 13 bases identical to TRBD2. This CDR3 spans 16 amino acids. With 4 bases clipped from V and 5 bases from J, the junction kept 5 bases outside the gene matches. CDR1 SGHVS and CDR2 FNYEAQ come from the germline V gene. The CDR3 DNA follows: TGTGCCAGCAGCTCGGTACTAGCGGGAGGGGACAATGAGCAGTTCTTC. It yields the protein CASSSVLAGGDNEQFF.

The chain has TRBV5-1 and TRBJ2-1; tentatively, D is TRBD2 (7 bases). This CDR3 is 17 amino acids long. Trimming shortened V by 1 base and J by 6 bases, and 20 bases separated the two germline ends. CDR1 and CDR2 from the germline V gene are SGHRS and YFSETQ. The CDR3 DNA is TGCGCCAGCAGCTTGCAGGGGACTAACTCCGAGGCCAATGAGCAGTTCTTC. Protein sequence: CASSLQGTNSEANEQFF. Full variable domain (outside the CDR3, taken from reference TRBV5-1 and TRBJ2-1): KAGVTQTPRYLIKTRGQQVTLSCSPISGHRSVSWYQQTPGQGLQFLFEYFSETQRNKGNFPGRFSGRQFSNSRSEMNVSTLELGDSALYLCASSLQGTNSEANEQFFGPGTRLTVL.

This sequence joins TRBV2 and TRBJ2-7; TRBD2 matches 13 bases. This CDR3 contains 14 residues. Germline CDR1 reads SNHLY; CDR2 reads FYNNEI. V shed 6 bases, J shed 4 bases, and the junction held 3 bases outside the gene matches. The CDR3 reads CASRGLAGVYEQYF. CDR3 nucleotide sequence: TGTGCCAGCAGAGGACTAGCGGGAGTATACGAGCAGTACTTC.

V gene TRBV9 combines with J gene TRBJ2-1; no definite D call. Trimming cost V 4 bases and J 5 bases, with 13 bases left between them. Germline lookup yields CDR1 SGDLS and CDR2 YYNGEE. This CDR3 has 14 amino acids. CDR3 residues: CASSPIALNNEQFF. In nucleotides, the CDR3 is TGTGCCAGCAGCCCCATAGCACTTAACAATGAGCAGTTCTTC.

The CDR3 nucleotides are TGTGCCAGTAGTATGGGGGACAGGGGCGGCGAGGGAGTACCCTACGAGCAGTACTTC. Amino acids: CASSMGDRGGEGVPYEQYF. The V and J genes are TRBV19 and TRBJ2-7; 10 positions match TRBD1. The V gene end was trimmed by 3 bases and the J gene end by 2 bases; junction bases not matched to a gene: 16. The CDR3 spans 19 residues. Germline V gene sequence: CDR1 LNHDA, CDR2 SQIVND (reference sequence). Combining the CDR3 with reference TRBV19 and TRBJ2-7 gives the whole variable domain DGGITQSPKYLFRKEGQNVTLSCEQNLNHDAMYWYRQDPGQGLRLIYYSQIVNDFQKGDIAEGYSVSREKKESFPLTVTSAQKNPTAFYLCASSMGDRGGEGVPYEQYFGPGTRLTVT.

In this sample, this clone turned up once. This chain uses TRBV7-2 with TRBJ2-1, with 11 positions matching TRBD2. This CDR3 spans 15 amino acids. J was trimmed by 9 bases and V by 5 bases; bases with no gene match: 9. CDR1 is SGHTA and CDR2 is FQGNSA in the germline V gene. The CDR3 DNA is TGTGCCAGCAGCCGTAGCGGGGGGGCTTTTACTGAGCAGTTCTTC. This gives the protein CASSRSGGAFTEQFF.

The chain has TRBV5-1 and TRBJ2-1, with 10 bases matching TRBD2. This CDR3 is built from 20 residues. The V gene end was trimmed by 4 bases and the J gene end by 13 bases; junction bases not matched to a gene: 29. Per germline, CDR1 SGHRS and CDR2 YFSETQ. CDR3: CASSTGTSAGPSVGRGGQFF. The CDR3 bases are TGCGCCAGCAGCACGGGGACTAGCGCGGGCCCATCGGTGGGGCGCGGAGGTCAGTTCTTC. Looking up the rest from reference TRBV5-1 and TRBJ2-1 gives the full variable domain: KAGVTQTPRYLIKTRGQQVTLSCSPISGHRSVSWYQQTPGQGLQFLFEYFSETQRNKGNFPGRFSGRQFSNSRSEMNVSTLELGDSALYLCASSTGTSAGPSVGRGGQFFGPGTRLTVL.

The rearrangement links TRBV21-1 to TRBJ2-7; the table's TRBD2 call for D was not verified on the DNA. TRBV21-1 corresponds to a pseudogene. This CDR3 has 17 residues. The CDR3: CASSKDWTSGHSYEQYF. The CDR3 DNA reads as TGTGCCAGCAGCAAAGATTGGACTAGCGGACACTCCTACGAGCAGTACTTC.

The chain employs TRBV10-3 and TRBJ2-5; tentative D call: TRBD2 (6 bases). CDR3 size: 15 residues. The germline V gene encodes CDR1 ENHRY and CDR2 SYGVKD. The V and J ends lost 2 bases and 1 base respectively, with 11 bases between them. The CDR3 spells CAISEGGGFQETQYF. Here the CDR3 DNA reads TGTGCCATCAGTGAGGGTGGGGGGTTCCAAGAGACCCAGTACTTC.

The rearrangement links TRBV10-1 to TRBJ2-1, with a tentative D call TRBD1 (6 bases). V was shortened by 5 bases and J by 9 bases, with 14 bases between the two germline ends. Germline V gives CDR1 WNHNN, CDR2 SYGVQD (reference sequence). This CDR3 spans 13 amino acids. CDR3 protein: CASSLTGFGEQFF. CDR3 bases: TGCGCCAGCAGTCTGACAGGCTTTGGTGAGCAGTTCTTC.

The chain links TRBV7-9 to TRBJ1-3; D is possibly TRBD1 (6 bases). The germline V gene has CDR1 SEHNR and CDR2 FQNEAQ (reference sequence). The V gene lost 1 base and the J gene lost 4 bases, with 11 bases spanning the gap. CDR3 size: 15 residues. Here the CDR3 DNA reads TGTGCCAGCAGCTTAGGGACAGCAAGAGGAAACACCATATATTTT. It yields the protein CASSLGTARGNTIYF. Based on the CDR3 plus reference TRBV7-9 and TRBJ1-3, the full variable domain is DTGVSQNPRHKITKRGQNVTFRCDPISEHNRLYWYRQTLGQGPEFLTYFQNEAQLEKSRLLSDRFSAERPKGSFSTLEIQRTEQGDSAMYLCASSLGTARGNTIYFGEGSWLTVV.

The V gene is TRBV2, the J gene TRBJ2-6, with D perhaps being TRBD1 or TRBD2 (5 bases each). Trimming took off 3 bases at V and 3 bases at J, with 12 bases between the two ends. The CDR3 covers 16 residues. CDR1 is SNHLY, CDR2 FYNNEI, per germline. This chain's CDR3 is CASSDAGRYGANVLTF. In nucleotides, the CDR3 is TGTGCCAGCAGTGATGCAGGGAGATATGGGGCCAACGTCCTGACTTTC.

There are a few counts of this clone. The V and J genes are TRBV19 and TRBJ1-2, with a possible D match to TRBD1 (5 bases). The germline CDR1 and CDR2 sequences are LNHDA and SQIVND (reference sequence). Trimming cost V 1 base and J 4 bases, with 13 bases left between them. The CDR3 is 15 amino acids. This CDR3 is CASSIGSGSVYGYTF. For the CDR3, the DNA is TGTGCCAGTAGTATAGGGTCAGGGTCCGTCTATGGCTACACCTTC.

CDR3 coding DNA: TGCGCCAGCAGTGAGTCCCTAGCGGGAGGGCCGATAGCCAAAAACATTCAGTACTTC. Translated, it gives CASSESLAGGPIAKNIQYF. The gene calls are TRBV10-1 and TRBJ2-4; 12 bases match TRBD2. J lost 0 bases, V lost 0 bases, and 6 bases had no gene match. The length of the CDR3 is 19 residues. Germline assignment: CDR1 WNHNN and CDR2 SYGVQD (reference sequence).

This chain uses TRBV9 with TRBJ2-3; tentative D call: TRBD2 (6 bases). Trimming shortened V by 7 bases and J by 4 bases, and 16 bases separated the two germline ends. The CDR3 runs to 14 residues. Germline V gene sequence: CDR1 SGDLS, CDR2 YYNGEE. The CDR3 spells CASSVEGGPDTQYF. CDR3 bases: TGTGCCAGCTCAGTAGAGGGAGGACCAGATACGCAGTATTTT.

This chain connects TRBV5-1 to TRBJ1-3; 7 bases are a match to TRBD1. This CDR3 region has 15 residues. Germline-derived CDR1 and CDR2 are SGHRS and YFSETQ. The V segment lost 0 bases and the J segment 3 bases; nucleotides outside the gene matches: 3. The CDR3 DNA follows: TGCGCCAGCAGCTTGGAAGGGGGCGGTGGAAACACCATATATTTT. The encoded protein is CASSLEGGGGNTIYF. Full variable domain (remainder filled in from reference TRBV5-1 and TRBJ1-3): KAGVTQTPRYLIKTRGQQVTLSCSPISGHRSVSWYQQTPGQGLQFLFEYFSETQRNKGNFPGRFSGRQFSNSRSEMNVSTLELGDSALYLCASSLEGGGGNTIYFGEGSWLTVV.

The rearrangement uses TRBV7-2 and TRBJ1-1; no firm D call. Germline V CDR1 and CDR2: SGHTA, FQGNSA. V was pared by 5 bases and J by 1 base, with 14 bases between. This CDR3 spans 15 amino acids. The CDR3 is CASSPGRSRNTEAFF. The CDR3 coding sequence is TGTGCCAGCAGCCCAGGCCGTTCACGGAACACTGAAGCTTTCTTT. Full variable domain (outside the CDR3, taken from reference TRBV7-2 and TRBJ1-1): GAGVSQSPSNKVTEKGKDVELRCDPISGHTALYWYRQSLGQGLEFLIYFQGNSAPDKSGLPSDRFSAERTGGSVSTLTIQRTQQEDSAVYLCASSPGRSRNTEAFFGQGTRLTVV.

The chain is built from TRBV5-1 and TRBJ1-4; weak D call: TRBD1 (5 bases). This CDR3 region has 15 residues. Germline values: CDR1 SGHRS, CDR2 YFSETQ. The ends were cut back, 0 bases at V and 7 bases at J, with 13 bases in the middle. The CDR3 reads CASSLDGTSTEKLFF. CDR3 nucleotide sequence: TGCGCCAGCAGCTTGGACGGGACCTCTACTGAAAAACTGTTTTTT.

This clone was recorded once. The V call is TRBV3-1 (or the pseudogene TRBV3-2), the J call TRBJ1-5; the D gene is possibly TRBD1 (5 bases). There are 13 residues in the CDR3. V was trimmed by 4 bases and J by 1 base, leaving 5 bases between them. Germline lookup yields CDR1 LGHDT and CDR2 YNNKEL (reference sequence). In DNA, the CDR3 is TGTGCCAGCAGCCGGGGGAGCAATCAGCCCCAGCATTTT. Its protein is CASSRGSNQPQHF.

This chain links TRBV7-2 with TRBJ2-2, with 12 bases identical to TRBD2. The V gene end was trimmed by 5 bases and the J gene end by 5 bases; junction bases not matched to a gene: 3. Germline CDR1 reads SGHTA; CDR2 reads FQGNSA. This CDR3 comprises 15 residues. The CDR3 here is CASSPTSGGTGELFF. The CDR3 DNA is TGTGCCAGCAGCCCCACTAGCGGGGGGACCGGGGAGCTGTTTTTT.